This TCR beta chain was identified in a study of blood T cell repertoires in COVID-19. Study in general: Collection of acute and convalescent COVID-19 samples took place in the United States, Italy and Spain. PBMCs, B-cell-depleted T cells, or T cells were the source of the cDNA or gDNA that made up the material.

Some clones are missing from TCRdb's copy, which holds only in-frame ones; the method was immunoSEQ multiplex PCR. In the table there are approximately 350,000 clones, 80% to 90% of which are singletons. This study enrolled people aged about 18 to 95 from around 26 US geographic areas. Germline CDR1 and CDR2: MNHEY and SVGAGI. CDR3 length equals 12 residues. Trimming stripped 4 bases from V and 5 bases from J, with 8 bases between. Source material: PBMCs or T cells enriched from blood (not recorded which). The sequence was obtained from a man between 18 and 35 years old who had recovered from COVID-19. J is TRBJ2-5 and V is TRBV6-5, with a weak D call TRBD1 (5 bases). CDR3 coding DNA: TGTGCCAGCAGTTCTTCAGGGGAGACCCAGTACTTC. Translating it yields CASSSSGETQYF.